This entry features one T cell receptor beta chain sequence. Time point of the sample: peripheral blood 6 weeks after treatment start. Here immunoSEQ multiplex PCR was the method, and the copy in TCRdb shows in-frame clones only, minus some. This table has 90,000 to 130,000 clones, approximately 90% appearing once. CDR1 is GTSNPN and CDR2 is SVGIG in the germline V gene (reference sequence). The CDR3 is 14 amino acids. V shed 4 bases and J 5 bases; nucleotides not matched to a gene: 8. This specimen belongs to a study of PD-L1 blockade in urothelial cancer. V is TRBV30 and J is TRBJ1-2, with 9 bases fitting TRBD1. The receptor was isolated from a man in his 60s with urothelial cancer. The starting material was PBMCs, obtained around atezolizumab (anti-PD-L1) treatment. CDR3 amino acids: CAWTRDRVFYGYTF. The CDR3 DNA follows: TGTGCCTGGACCCGGGACAGGGTCTTTTATGGCTACACCTTC. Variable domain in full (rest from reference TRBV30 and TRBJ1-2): SQTIHQWPATLVQPVGSPLSLECTVEGTSNPNLYWYRQAAGRGLQLLFYSVGIGQISSEVPQNLSASRPQDRQFILSSKKLLLSDSGFYLCAWTRDRVFYGYTFGSGTRLTVV.